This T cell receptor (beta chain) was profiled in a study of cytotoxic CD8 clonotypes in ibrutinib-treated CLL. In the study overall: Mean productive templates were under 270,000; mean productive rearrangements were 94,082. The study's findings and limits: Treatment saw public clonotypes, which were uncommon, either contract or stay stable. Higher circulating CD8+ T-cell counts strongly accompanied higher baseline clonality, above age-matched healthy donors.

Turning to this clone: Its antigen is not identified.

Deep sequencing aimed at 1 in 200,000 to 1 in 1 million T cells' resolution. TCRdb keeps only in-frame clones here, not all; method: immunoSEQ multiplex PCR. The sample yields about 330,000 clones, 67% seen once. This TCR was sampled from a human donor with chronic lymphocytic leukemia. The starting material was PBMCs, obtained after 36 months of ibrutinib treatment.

CDR3 in amino acids: CASSFIDRGNEQYF. The CDR3 DNA reads as TGTGCCAGCAGCTTCATTGACAGGGGAAACGAGCAGTACTTC. The genes are TRBV7-9 and TRBJ2-7; 8 bases match TRBD1. Germline CDR1 and CDR2: SEHNR and FQNEAQ (reference sequence). The CDR3 spans 14 residues. The ends lost 3 bases at V and 5 bases at J; junction bases unmatched: 6.